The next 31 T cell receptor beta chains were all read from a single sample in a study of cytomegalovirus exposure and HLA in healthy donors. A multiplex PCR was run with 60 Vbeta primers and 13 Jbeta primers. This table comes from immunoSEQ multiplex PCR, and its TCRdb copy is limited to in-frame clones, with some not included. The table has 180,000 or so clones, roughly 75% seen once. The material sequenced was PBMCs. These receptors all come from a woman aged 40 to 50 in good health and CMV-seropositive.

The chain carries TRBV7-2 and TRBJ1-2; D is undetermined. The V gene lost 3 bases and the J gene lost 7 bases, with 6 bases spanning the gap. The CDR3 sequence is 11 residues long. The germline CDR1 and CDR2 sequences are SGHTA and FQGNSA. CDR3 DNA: TGTGCCAGCAGCTTCCGGGGTGGCTACACCTTC. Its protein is CASSFRGGYTF.

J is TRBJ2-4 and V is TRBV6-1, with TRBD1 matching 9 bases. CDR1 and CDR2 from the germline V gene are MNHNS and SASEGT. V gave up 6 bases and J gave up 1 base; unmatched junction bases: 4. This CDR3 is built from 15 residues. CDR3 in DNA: TGTGCCAGCAGGGACAGGGGCACTGCCAAAAACATTCAGTACTTC. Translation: CASRDRGTAKNIQYF.

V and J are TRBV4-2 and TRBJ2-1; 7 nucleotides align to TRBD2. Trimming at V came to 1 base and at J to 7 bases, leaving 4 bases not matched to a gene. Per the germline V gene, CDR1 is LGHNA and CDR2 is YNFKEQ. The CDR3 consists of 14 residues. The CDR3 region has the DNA TGTGCCAGCAGCCAAGTGAACGGGAGGAATGAGCAGTTCTTC. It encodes CASSQVNGRNEQFF.

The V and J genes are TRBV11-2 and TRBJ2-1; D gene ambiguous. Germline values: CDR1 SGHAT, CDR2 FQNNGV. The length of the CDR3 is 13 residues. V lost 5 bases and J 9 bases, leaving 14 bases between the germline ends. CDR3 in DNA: TGTGCCAGCAGCCTGCTGGAGATTGGTGAGCAGTTCTTC. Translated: CASSLLEIGEQFF.

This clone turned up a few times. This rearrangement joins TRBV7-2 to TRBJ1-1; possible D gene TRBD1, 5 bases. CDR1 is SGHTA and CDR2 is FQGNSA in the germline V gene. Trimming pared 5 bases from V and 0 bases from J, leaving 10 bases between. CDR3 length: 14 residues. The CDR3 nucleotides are TGTGCCAGCAGCCAACAGGTCCTGAACACTGAAGCTTTCTTT. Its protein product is CASSQQVLNTEAFF.

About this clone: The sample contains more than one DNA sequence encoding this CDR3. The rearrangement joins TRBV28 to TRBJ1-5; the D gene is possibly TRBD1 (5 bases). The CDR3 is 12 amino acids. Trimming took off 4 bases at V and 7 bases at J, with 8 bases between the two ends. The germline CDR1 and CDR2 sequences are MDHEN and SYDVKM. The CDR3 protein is CASSYRGQPQHF. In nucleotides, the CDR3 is TGTGCCAGCAGTTACCGGGGGCAGCCCCAGCATTTT.

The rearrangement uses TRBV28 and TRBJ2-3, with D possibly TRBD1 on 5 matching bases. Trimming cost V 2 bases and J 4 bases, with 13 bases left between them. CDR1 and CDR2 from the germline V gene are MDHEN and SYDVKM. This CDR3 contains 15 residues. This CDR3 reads CASSLARAPPDTQYF. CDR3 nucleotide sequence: TGTGCCAGCAGTTTAGCCAGGGCCCCCCCAGATACGCAGTATTTT.

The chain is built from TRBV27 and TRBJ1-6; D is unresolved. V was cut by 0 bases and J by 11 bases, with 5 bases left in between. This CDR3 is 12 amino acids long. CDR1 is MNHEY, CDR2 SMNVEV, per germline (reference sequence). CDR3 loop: CASSLSRAPLHF. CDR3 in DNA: TGTGCCAGCAGTTTATCGCGGGCACCCCTCCACTTT.

For the CDR3, the DNA is TGTGCCAGCAGTCGTACCGGGACTAGCTGGGGGCTCCCAGATACGCAGTATTTT. This translates into CASSRTGTSWGLPDTQYF. The genes are TRBV11-2 and TRBJ2-3, with 9 bases aligning to TRBD2. The CDR3 totals 18 residues. V was pared by 6 bases and J by 4 bases, with 17 bases of the junction left unmatched. Looked up from germline, CDR1 is SGHAT and CDR2 is FQNNGV.

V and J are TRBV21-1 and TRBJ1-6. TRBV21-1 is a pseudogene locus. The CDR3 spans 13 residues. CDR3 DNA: TGTGCCAGCAGCAAAGGTATAGAGTCACCCCTCCACTTT. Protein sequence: CASSKGIESPLHF.

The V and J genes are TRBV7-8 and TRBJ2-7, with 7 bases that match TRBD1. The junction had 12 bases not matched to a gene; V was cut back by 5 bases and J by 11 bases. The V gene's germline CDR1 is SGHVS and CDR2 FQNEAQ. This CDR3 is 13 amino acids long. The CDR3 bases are TGTGCCAGCAGCATAACGACAGGGATCGCGGAGTACTTC. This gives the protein CASSITTGIAEYF. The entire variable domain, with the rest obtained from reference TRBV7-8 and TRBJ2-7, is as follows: GAGVSQSPRYKVAKRGQDVALRCDPISGHVSLFWYQQALGQGPEFLTYFQNEAQLDKSGLPSDRFFAERPEGSVSTLKIQRTQQEDSAVYLCASSITTGIAEYFGPGTRLTVT.

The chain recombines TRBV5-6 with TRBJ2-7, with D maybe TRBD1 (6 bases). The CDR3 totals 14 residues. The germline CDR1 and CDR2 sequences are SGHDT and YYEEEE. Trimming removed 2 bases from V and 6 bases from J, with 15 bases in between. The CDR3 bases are TGTGCCAGCAGCTTCAGGGGAACCTACGCCGAGCAGTACTTC. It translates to CASSFRGTYAEQYF.

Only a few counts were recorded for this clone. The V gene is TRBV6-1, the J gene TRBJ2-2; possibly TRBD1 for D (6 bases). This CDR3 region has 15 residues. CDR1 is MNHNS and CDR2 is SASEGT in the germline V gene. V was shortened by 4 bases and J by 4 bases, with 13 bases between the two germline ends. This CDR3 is CASSASGASTGELFF. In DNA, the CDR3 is TGTGCCAGCAGTGCTTCAGGGGCCTCCACCGGGGAGCTGTTTTTT.

In DNA form, the CDR3 reads TGTGCCAGCAGTAGAACCGGGACAACGTACAATGAGCAGTTCTTC. This sequence encodes CASSRTGTTYNEQFF. This rearrangement joins TRBV6-5 to TRBJ2-1; D is possibly TRBD1 (6 bases). CDR3 size: 15 residues. Germline-derived CDR1 and CDR2 are MNHEY and SVGAGI. With 5 bases removed from V and 4 bases from J, the gap between germline ends came to 15 bases.

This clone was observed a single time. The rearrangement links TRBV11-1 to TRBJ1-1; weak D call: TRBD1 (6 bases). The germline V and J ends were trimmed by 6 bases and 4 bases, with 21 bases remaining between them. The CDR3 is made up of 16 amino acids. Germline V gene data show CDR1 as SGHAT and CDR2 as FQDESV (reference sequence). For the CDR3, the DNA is TGTGCCAGCAGTCGGTTCGGAGAACAGGGTTTCACTGAAGCTTTCTTT. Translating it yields CASSRFGEQGFTEAFF.

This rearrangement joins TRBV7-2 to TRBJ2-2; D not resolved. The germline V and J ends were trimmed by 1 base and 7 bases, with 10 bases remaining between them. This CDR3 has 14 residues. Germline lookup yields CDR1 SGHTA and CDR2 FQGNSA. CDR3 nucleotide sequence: TGTGCCAGCAGCTTAGTGACTCCTCGCGGGGAGCTGTTTTTT. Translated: CASSLVTPRGELFF.

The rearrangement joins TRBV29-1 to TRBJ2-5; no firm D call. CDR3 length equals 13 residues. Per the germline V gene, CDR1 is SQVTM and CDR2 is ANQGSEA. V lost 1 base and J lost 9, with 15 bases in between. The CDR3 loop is CSVEASGEAPQYF. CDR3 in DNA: TGCAGCGTTGAAGCCTCCGGCGAAGCGCCCCAGTACTTC.

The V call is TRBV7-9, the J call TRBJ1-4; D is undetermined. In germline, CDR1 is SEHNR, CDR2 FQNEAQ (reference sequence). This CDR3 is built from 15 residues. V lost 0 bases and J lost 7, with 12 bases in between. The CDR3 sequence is CASSLANSIGEKLFF. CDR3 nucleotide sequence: TGTGCCAGCAGCTTAGCAAACAGCATTGGTGAAAAACTGTTTTTT.

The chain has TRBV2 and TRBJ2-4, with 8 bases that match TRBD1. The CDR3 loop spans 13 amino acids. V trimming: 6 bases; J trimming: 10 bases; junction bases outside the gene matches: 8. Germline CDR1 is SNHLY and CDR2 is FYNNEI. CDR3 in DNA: TGTGCCAGCAGAGAGGGACAGGCTAGGATTCAGTACTTC. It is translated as CASREGQARIQYF.

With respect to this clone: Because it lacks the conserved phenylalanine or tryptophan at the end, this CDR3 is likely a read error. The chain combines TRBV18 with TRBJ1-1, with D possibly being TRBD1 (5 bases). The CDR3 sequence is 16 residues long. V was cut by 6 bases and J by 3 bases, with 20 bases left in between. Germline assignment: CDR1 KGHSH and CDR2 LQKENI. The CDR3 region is CASSDRGGDWYTEAFL. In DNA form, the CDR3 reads TGTGCCAGCTCCGACCGGGGCGGGGATTGGTACACTGAAGCTTTCCTT.

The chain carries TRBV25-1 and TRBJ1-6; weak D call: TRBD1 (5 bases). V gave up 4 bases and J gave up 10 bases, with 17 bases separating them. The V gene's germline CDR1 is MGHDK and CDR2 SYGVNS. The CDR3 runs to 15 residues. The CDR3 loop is CASSGGVGNESPLHF. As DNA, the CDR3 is TGTGCCAGCAGTGGGGGGGTAGGCAATGAATCACCCCTCCACTTT.

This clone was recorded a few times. The CDR3 loop reads CASSRTGGVQPQHF. The CDR3 region has the DNA TGTGCCAGCAGTCGGACAGGGGGCGTTCAGCCCCAGCATTTT. The rearrangement uses TRBV28 and TRBJ1-5; the match to TRBD1 covers 11 bases. Germline V gene sequence: CDR1 MDHEN, CDR2 SYDVKM. V was pared by 5 bases and J by 6 bases, with 3 bases of the junction left unmatched. The CDR3 has 14 amino acids.

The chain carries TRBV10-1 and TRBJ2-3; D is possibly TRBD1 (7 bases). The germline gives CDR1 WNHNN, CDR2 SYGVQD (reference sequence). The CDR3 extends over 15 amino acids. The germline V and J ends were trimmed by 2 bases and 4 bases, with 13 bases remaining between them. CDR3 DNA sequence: TGCGCCAGCAGTGAGGAGACAGGGAGGCCAGATACGCAGTATTTT. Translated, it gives CASSEETGRPDTQYF.

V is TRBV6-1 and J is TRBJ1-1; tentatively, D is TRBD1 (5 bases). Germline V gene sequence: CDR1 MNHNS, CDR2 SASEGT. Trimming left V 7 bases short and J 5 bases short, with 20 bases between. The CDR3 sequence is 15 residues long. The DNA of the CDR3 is TGTGCCAGCAAGCTACAGGTTACTGGGCAGACTGAAGCTTTCTTT. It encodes CASKLQVTGQTEAFF.

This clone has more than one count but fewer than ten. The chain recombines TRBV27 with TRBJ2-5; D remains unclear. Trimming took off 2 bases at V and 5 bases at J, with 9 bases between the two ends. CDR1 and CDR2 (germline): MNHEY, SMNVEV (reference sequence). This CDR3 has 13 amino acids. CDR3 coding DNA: TGTGCCAGCAGTTTAAGAGGATGGGAGACCCAGTACTTC. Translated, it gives CASSLRGWETQYF.

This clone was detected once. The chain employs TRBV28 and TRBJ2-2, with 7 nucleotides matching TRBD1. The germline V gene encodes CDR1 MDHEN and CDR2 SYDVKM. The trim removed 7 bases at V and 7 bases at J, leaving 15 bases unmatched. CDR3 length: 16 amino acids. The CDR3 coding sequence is TGTGCCAGCAAAGTTTCCCTAGGGGGCGAGGACGGGGAGCTGTTTTTT. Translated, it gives CASKVSLGGEDGELFF.

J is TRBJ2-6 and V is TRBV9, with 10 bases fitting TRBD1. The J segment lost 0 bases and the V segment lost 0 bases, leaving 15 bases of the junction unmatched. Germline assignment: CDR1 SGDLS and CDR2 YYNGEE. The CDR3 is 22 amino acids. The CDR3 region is CASSVVGGQGDRGLSGANVLTF. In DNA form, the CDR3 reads TGTGCCAGCAGCGTAGTGGGAGGTCAGGGAGACAGGGGGCTCTCTGGGGCCAACGTCCTGACTTTC.

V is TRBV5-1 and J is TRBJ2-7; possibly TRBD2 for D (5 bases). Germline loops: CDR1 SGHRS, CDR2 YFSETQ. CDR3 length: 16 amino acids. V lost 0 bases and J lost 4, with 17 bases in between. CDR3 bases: TGCGCCAGCAGCTTGGCCCCCGGGGTTTCTTCTTACGAGCAGTACTTC. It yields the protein CASSLAPGVSSYEQYF.

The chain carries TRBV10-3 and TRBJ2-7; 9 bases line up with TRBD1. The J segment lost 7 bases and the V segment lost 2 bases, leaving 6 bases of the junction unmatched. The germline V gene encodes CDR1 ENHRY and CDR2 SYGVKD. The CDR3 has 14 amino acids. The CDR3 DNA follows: TGTGCCATCAGTGAGCCATACAGGGGGCGTGAGCAGTACTTC. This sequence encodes CAISEPYRGREQYF.

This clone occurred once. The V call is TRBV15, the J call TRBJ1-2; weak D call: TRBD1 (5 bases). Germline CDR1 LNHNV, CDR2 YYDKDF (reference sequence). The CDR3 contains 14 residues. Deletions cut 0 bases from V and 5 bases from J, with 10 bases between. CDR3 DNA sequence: TGTGCCACCAGCAGAGAGGACAAGGATTATGGCTACACCTTC. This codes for CATSREDKDYGYTF.

In nucleotides, the CDR3 is TGTGCCAGCAGTGATAAGGTAGCGGGAGGGTTAGAGACCCAGTACTTC. Translation: CASSDKVAGGLETQYF. The J gene is TRBJ2-5, the V gene TRBV2, with 11 bases aligning to TRBD2. CDR1 is SNHLY and CDR2 is FYNNEI in the germline V gene. The CDR3 sequence is 16 residues long. V dropped 3 bases and J dropped 4; count of bases not matched to a gene: 7.